This T cell receptor (beta chain) was retrieved from a study of CXCR3-negative and CXCR3-positive naive CD8 T cells. Study-level points and caveats: Greater hydrophobicity was found in TRB CDR3s of CXCR3-positive naive cells than of CXCR3-negative naive cells.

CDR1 is SGHRS, CDR2 YFSETQ, per germline. The CDR3 is 14 residues long. Through 5' RACE with UMI labels, the TRB cDNA libraries were prepared. TCRdb reprocessed the 5' RACE reads, with one entry per CDR3 protein and no DNA. The sample's table shows around 63,000 distinct CDR3 sequences. Regarding this clonotype: The target antigen is unknown.

V and J are TRBV5-1 and TRBJ2-2; TCRdb outputs TRBD1, but without DNA this stays unchecked. The specimen sequenced was naive CXCR3+ CD8+ T cells from blood. Described subset: CD45RO-CCR7+CD27+CD95- naive CD8+ T cells expressing CXCR3 (TNR3+). The TCR originated in a human donor in good health. Some clones in this sample may be carry-over from other donors' samples. The CDR3 reads CASSHPGGGGELFF.